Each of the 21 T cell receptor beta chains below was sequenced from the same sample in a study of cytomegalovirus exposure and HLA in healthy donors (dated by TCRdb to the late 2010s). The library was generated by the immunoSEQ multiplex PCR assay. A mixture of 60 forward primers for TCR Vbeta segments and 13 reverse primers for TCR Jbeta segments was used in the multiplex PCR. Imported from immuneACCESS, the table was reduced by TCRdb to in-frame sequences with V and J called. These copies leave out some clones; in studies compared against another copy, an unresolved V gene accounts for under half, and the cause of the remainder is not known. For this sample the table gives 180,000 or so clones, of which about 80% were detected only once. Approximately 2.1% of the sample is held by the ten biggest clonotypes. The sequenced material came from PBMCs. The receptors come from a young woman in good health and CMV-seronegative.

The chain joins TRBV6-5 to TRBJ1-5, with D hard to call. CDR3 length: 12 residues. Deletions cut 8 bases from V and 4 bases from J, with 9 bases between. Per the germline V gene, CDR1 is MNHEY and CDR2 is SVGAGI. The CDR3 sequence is CASGLVNQPQHF. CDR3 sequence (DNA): TGTGCCAGCGGTTTAGTGAATCAGCCCCAGCATTTT.

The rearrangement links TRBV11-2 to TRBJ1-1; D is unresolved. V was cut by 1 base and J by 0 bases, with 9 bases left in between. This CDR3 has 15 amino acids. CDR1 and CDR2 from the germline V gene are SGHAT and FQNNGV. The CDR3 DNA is TGTGCCAGCAGCTTAGTCCGGCAGGTGAACACTGAAGCTTTCTTT. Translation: CASSLVRQVNTEAFF.

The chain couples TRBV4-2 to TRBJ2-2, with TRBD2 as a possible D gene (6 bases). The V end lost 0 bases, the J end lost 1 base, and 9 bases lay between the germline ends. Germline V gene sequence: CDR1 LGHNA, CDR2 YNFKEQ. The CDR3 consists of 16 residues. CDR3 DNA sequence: TGTGCCAGCAGCCAAGAGGAGGGTAGGAACACCGGGGAGCTGTTTTTT. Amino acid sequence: CASSQEEGRNTGELFF.

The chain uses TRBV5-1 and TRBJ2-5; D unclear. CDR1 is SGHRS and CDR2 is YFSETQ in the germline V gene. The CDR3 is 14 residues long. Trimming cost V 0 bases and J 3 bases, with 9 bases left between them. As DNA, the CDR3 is TGCGCCAGCAGCTTGGTTTTCTACGAAGAGACCCAGTACTTC. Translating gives CASSLVFYEETQYF.

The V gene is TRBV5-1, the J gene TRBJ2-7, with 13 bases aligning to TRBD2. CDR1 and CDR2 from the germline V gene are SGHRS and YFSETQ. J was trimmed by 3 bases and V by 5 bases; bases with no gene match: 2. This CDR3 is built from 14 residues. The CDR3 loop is CASRRTSGGYEQYF. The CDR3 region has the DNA TGCGCCAGCAGGCGGACTAGCGGGGGCTACGAGCAGTACTTC.

CDR3 coding DNA: TGTGCCAGCAGCGCCGGGACAGGGGGGGAGACCCAGTACTTC. It yields the protein CASSAGTGGETQYF. This chain links TRBV11-2 with TRBJ2-5; 11 bases fit TRBD1. From germline, CDR1 is SGHAT and CDR2 FQNNGV. After removal of 5 bases from V and 5 bases from J, the junction contained 4 bases not matched to a gene. The CDR3 spans 14 residues. Together with reference TRBV11-2 and TRBJ2-5, the CDR3 gives the full variable domain: EAGVAQSPRYKIIEKRQSVAFWCNPISGHATLYWYQQILGQGPKLLIQFQNNGVVDDSQLPKDRFSAERLKGVDSTLKIQPAKLEDSAVYLCASSAGTGGETQYFGPGTRLLVL.

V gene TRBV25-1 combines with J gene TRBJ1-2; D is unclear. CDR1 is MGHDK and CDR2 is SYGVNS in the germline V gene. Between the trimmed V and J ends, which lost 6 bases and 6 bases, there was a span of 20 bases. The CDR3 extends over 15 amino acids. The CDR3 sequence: CASRGYSGRENGYTF. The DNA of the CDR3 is TGTGCCAGCAGGGGGTACAGTGGGAGGGAGAATGGCTACACCTTC.

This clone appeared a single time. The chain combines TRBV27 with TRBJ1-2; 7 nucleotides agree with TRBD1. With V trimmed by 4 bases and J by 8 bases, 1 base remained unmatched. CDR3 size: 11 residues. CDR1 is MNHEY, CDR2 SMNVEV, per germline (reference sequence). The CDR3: CASSSGGGYTF. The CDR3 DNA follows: TGTGCCAGCAGTTCAGGGGGGGGCTACACCTTC.

The CDR3 sequence: CASSSRRGLYYNEQFF. CDR3 sequence (DNA): TGTGCCAGCAGCTCCCGGCGGGGACTATACTACAATGAGCAGTTCTTC. The chain has TRBV5-6 and TRBJ2-1; 7 nucleotides agree with TRBD2. Germline V gene data show CDR1 as SGHDT and CDR2 as YYEEEE. V dropped 3 bases and J dropped 3; count of bases not matched to a gene: 9. This CDR3 region has 16 residues.

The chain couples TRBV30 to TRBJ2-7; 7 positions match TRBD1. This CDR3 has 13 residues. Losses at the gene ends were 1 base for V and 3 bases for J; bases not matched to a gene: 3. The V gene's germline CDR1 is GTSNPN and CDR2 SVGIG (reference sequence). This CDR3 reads CAWSGGTDYEQYF. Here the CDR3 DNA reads TGTGCCTGGAGTGGGGGGACAGACTACGAGCAGTACTTC.

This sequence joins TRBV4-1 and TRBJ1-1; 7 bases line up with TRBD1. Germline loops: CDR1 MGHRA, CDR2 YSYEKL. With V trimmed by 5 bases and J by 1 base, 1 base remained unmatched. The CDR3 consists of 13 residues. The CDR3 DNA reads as TGCGCCAGCAGCAGACAGGGGAACACTGAAGCTTTCTTT. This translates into CASSRQGNTEAFF.

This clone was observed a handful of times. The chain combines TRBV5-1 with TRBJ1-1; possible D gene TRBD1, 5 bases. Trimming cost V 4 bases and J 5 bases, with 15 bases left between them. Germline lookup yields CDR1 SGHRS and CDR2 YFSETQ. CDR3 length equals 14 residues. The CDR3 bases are TGCGCCAGCAGCCCCGGGGAGGGGCGGACTGAAGCTTTCTTT. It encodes CASSPGEGRTEAFF.

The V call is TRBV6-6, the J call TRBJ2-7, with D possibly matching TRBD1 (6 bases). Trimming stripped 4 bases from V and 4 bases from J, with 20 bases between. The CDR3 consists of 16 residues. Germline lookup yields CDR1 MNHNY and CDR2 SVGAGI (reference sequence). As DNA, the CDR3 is TGTGCCAGCAGTTTTAAGACACAGGGCGTAGGGTACGAGCAGTACTTC. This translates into CASSFKTQGVGYEQYF.

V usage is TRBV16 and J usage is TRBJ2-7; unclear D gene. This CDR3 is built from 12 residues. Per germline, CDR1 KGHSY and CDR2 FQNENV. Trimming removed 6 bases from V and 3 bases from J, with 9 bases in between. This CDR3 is CASSGQIYEQYF. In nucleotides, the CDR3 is TGTGCCAGCAGTGGGCAGATCTACGAGCAGTACTTC.

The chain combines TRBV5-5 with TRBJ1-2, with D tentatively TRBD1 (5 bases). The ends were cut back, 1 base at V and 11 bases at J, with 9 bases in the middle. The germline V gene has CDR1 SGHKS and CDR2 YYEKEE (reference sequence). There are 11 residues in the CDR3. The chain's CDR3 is CASSLMTEYTF. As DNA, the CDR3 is TGTGCCAGCAGCTTGATGACAGAATACACCTTC.

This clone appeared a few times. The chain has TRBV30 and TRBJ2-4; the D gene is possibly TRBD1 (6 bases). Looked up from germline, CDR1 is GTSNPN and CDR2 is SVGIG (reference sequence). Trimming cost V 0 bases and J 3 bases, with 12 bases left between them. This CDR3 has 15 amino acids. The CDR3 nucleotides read TGTGCCTGGAGTGTGGGCAGGGGATACAAAAACATTCAGTACTTC. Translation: CAWSVGRGYKNIQYF.

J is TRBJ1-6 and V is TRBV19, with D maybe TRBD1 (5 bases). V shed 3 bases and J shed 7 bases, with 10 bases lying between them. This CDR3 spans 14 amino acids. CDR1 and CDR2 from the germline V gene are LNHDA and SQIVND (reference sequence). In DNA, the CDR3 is TGTGCCAGTAGTATCGGCAGGGAAAATTCACCCCTCCACTTT. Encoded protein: CASSIGRENSPLHF.

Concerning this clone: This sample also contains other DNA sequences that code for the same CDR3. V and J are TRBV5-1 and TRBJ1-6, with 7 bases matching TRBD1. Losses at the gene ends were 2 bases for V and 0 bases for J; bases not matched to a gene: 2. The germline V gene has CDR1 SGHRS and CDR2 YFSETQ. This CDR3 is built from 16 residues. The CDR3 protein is CASSLQGSSYNSPLHF. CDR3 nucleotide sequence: TGCGCCAGCAGCTTACAGGGGAGCTCCTATAATTCACCCCTCCACTTT.

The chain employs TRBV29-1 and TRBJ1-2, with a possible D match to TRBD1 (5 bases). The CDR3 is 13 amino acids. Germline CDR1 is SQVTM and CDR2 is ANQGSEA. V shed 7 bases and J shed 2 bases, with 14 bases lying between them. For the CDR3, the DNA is TGCAGCGCCGGTGGGGCGCTCAACTATGGCTACACCTTC. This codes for CSAGGALNYGYTF.

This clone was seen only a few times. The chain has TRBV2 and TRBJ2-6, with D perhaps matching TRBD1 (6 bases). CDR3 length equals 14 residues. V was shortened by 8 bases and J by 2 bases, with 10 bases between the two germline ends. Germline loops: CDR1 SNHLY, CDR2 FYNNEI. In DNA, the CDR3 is TGTGCCAGCGGGCAGGGGACTGGGGCCAACGTCCTGACTTTC. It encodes CASGQGTGANVLTF.

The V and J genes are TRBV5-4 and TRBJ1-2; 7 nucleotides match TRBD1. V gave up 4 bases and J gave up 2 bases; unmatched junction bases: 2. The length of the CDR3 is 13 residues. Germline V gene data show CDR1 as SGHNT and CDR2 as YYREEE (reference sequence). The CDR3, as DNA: TGTGCCAGCAGCCAGGACAGGAACTATGGCTACACCTTC. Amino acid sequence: CASSQDRNYGYTF.